These T cell receptor beta chains were read from a single sample in a study of blood T cell repertoires in COVID-19. TCRdb's copy holds only in-frame clones and misses some; the assay was immunoSEQ multiplex PCR. The sample records approximately 120,000 clones, less than 85% being singletons. Sequencing used peripheral blood. The receptors here all came from a human donor in a cohort sampled during active or convalescent COVID-19. The CDR3 runs from the conserved cysteine through the conserved F or W. Fields, in order: J gene, CDR3 length, V gene, CDR3 protein.

J gene: TRBJ1-5
CDR3 length: 14
V gene: TRBV4-1
CDR3 protein: CASSQVGGNQPQHF

J gene: TRBJ2-1
CDR3 length: 18
V gene: TRBV4-1
CDR3 protein: CASSQVGLAGGKYNEQFF

J gene: TRBJ2-1
CDR3 length: 15
V gene: TRBV4-3
CDR3 protein: CASSQLGLAGYEQFF

J gene: TRBJ2-7
CDR3 length: 15
V gene: TRBV28
CDR3 protein: CASSSPGQASYEQYF

J gene: TRBJ1-1
CDR3 length: 15
V gene: TRBV7-9
CDR3 protein: CASSSSNQGNTEAFF

J gene: TRBJ1-3
CDR3 length: 15
V gene: TRBV4-1
CDR3 protein: CASSQGRGAPNTIYF

J gene: TRBJ1-5
CDR3 length: 17
V gene: TRBV4-1
CDR3 protein: CASSQDSNRGLNQPQHF

J gene: TRBJ2-3
CDR3 length: 15
V gene: TRBV5-1
CDR3 protein: CASSLVSSITDTQYF

J gene: TRBJ1-2
CDR3 length: 16
V gene: TRBV7-8
CDR3 protein: CASSLGLGRESYGYTF

J gene: TRBJ1-1
CDR3 length: 16
V gene: TRBV5-5
CDR3 protein: CASSSRAPGVGTEAFF

J gene: TRBJ2-3
CDR3 length: 14
V gene: TRBV7-9
CDR3 protein: CASSFVQGADTQYF

J gene: TRBJ2-1
CDR3 length: 13
V gene: TRBV7-2
CDR3 protein: CASSIQGADEQFF

J gene: TRBJ1-1
CDR3 length: 14
V gene: TRBV5-6
CDR3 protein: CASSPRVGNTEAFF

J gene: TRBJ2-3
CDR3 length: 12
V gene: TRBV2
CDR3 protein: CASSGEREGQYF

J gene: TRBJ2-7
CDR3 length: 15
V gene: TRBV5-1
CDR3 protein: CASSLNARVTNEQYF

J gene: TRBJ2-3
CDR3 length: 17
V gene: TRBV6-1
CDR3 protein: CASSEAGPGGWTDTQYF

J gene: TRBJ1-2
CDR3 length: 14
V gene: TRBV7-9
CDR3 protein: CASSSRRSNYGYTF

J gene: TRBJ2-7
CDR3 length: 17
V gene: TRBV14
CDR3 protein: CASSKQPVSGVHYEQYF

J gene: TRBJ2-7
CDR3 length: 14
V gene: TRBV3-1/TRBV3-2
CDR3 protein: CASRGTGGGYEQYF

J gene: TRBJ2-1
CDR3 length: 15
V gene: TRBV7-3
CDR3 protein: CASSPGLAVYNEQFF

J gene: TRBJ2-7
CDR3 length: 14
V gene: TRBV5-1
CDR3 protein: CASSLVARTYEQYF

J gene: TRBJ1-1
CDR3 length: 14
V gene: TRBV5-1
CDR3 protein: CASSLRPGGTEAFF

J gene: TRBJ1-1
CDR3 length: 13
V gene: TRBV19
CDR3 protein: CASRDRDITEAFF

J gene: TRBJ1-5
CDR3 length: 20
V gene: TRBV7-8
CDR3 protein: CASSQRGSDRGRLSNQPQHF

J gene: TRBJ2-2
CDR3 length: 14
V gene: TRBV7-9
CDR3 protein: CASSLSSPGGELFF

J gene: TRBJ1-2
CDR3 length: 14
V gene: TRBV28
CDR3 protein: CASSNRQGRRGYTF

J gene: TRBJ2-1
CDR3 length: 14
V gene: TRBV28
CDR3 protein: CASRGTGSYNEQFF

J gene: TRBJ2-3
CDR3 length: 15
V gene: TRBV5-1
CDR3 protein: CASSLEGSGRHTQYF